This T cell receptor beta chain came from a study of T cell responses to AZD1222 COVID-19 vaccine. Study-wide results and caveats: Following two doses of AZD1222, Spike-specific TCR breadth and depth rose. White British donors predominated, females outnumbered males, and clonal diversity was possibly underestimated.

Pooling was applied to second doses at about 4 or about 12 weeks. The table came from immunoSEQ multiplex PCR; TCRdb's copy has only in-frame clones and leaves some out. The sample includes about 120,000 clones, 90% to 95% seen only once; the top ten take 5%. This clone was seen more than once but under ten times. Its antigen is currently unknown. Germline CDR1 SGHRS, CDR2 YFSETQ. Trimming removed 0 bases from V and 1 base from J, with 8 bases in between. This CDR3 has 15 amino acids. The TCR sequence derives from an adult who received the AZD1222 COVID-19 vaccine. Sample: peripheral blood, taken 28 days after the second AZD1222 dose. The V gene is TRBV5-1, the J gene TRBJ1-3; D is undetermined. CDR3 coding DNA: TGCGCCAGCAGCTTGGGTGAGAGGTCTGGAAACACCATATATTTT. As protein: CASSLGERSGNTIYF.